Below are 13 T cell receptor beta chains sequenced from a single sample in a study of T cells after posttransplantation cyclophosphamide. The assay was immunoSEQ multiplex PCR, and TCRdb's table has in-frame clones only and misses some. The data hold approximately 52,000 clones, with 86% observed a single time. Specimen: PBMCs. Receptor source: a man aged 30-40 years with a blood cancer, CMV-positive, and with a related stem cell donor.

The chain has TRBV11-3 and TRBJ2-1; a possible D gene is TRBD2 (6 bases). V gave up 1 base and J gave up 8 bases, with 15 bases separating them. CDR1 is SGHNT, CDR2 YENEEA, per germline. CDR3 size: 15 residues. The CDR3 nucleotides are TGTGCCAGCAGCTTAGGGGGGTATTGGGGGGATGAGCAGTTCTTC. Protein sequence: CASSLGGYWGDEQFF.

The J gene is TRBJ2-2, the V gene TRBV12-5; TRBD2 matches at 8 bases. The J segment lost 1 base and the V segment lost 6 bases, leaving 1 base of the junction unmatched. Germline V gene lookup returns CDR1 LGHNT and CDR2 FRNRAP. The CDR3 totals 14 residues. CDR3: CASGRGGNTGELFF. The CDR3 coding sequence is TGTGCTAGTGGCCGGGGGGGGAACACCGGGGAGCTGTTTTTT.

In DNA, the CDR3 is TGTGCCAGCAGCCGACTAGCGGGAGTGGGCAATGAGCAGTTCTTC. Translated: CASSRLAGVGNEQFF. J is TRBJ2-1 and V is TRBV7-9; 12 nucleotides line up with TRBD2. The CDR3 has 15 amino acids. Per the germline V gene, CDR1 is SEHNR and CDR2 is FQNEAQ (reference sequence). V lost 5 bases to trimming and J lost 6 bases; unmatched junction nucleotides: 5.

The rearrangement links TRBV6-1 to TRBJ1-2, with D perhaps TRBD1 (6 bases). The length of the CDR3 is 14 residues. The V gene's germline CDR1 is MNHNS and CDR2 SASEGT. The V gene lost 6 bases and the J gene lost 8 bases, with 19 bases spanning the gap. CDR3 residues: CASRTGGQGYGYTF. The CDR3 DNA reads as TGTGCCAGCAGGACGGGGGGGCAGGGTTACGGCTACACCTTC.

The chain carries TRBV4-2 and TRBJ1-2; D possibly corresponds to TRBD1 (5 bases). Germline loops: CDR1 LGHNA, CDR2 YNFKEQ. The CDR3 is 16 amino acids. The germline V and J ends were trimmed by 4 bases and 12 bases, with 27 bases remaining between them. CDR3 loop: CASSLETAGPPGLDTF. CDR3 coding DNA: TGTGCCAGCAGCCTGGAAACCGCAGGGCCACCTGGATTGGACACCTTC.

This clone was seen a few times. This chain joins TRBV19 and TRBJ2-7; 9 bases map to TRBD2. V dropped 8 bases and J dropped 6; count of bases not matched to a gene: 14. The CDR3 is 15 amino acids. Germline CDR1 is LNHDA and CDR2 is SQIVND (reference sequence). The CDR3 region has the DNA TGTGCCAGTGAACCCTCGACTAGCGGTTATTCCGAGCAGTACTTC. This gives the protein CASEPSTSGYSEQYF.

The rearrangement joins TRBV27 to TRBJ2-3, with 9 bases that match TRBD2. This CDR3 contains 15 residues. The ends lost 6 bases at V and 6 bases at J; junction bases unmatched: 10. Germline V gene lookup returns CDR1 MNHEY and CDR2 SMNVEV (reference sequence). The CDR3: CASSRSGLALDTQYF. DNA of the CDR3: TGTGCCAGCAGCCGATCGGGACTAGCCTTGGATACGCAGTATTTT.

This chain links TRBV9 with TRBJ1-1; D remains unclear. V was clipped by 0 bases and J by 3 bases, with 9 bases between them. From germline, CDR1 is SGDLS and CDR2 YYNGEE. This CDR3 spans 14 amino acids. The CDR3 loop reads CASSVVFAYTEAFF. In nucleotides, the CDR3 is TGTGCCAGCAGCGTAGTATTTGCGTACACTGAAGCTTTCTTT.

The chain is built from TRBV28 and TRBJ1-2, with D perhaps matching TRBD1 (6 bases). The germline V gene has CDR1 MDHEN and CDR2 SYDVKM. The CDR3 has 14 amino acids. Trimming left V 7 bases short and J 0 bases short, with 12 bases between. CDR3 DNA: TGTGCCAGCAATGGGGGGGCTCCTAACTATGGCTACACCTTC. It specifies CASNGGAPNYGYTF.

The CDR3 spells CASSPSNRPYEQYF. CDR3 sequence (DNA): TGTGCCAGCAGCCCGAGTAACCGTCCCTACGAGCAGTACTTC. V gene TRBV7-8 combines with J gene TRBJ2-7; D is unresolved. V shed 5 bases and J shed 2 bases, with 13 bases lying between them. Germline V gene sequence: CDR1 SGHVS, CDR2 FQNEAQ. The CDR3 has 14 residues.

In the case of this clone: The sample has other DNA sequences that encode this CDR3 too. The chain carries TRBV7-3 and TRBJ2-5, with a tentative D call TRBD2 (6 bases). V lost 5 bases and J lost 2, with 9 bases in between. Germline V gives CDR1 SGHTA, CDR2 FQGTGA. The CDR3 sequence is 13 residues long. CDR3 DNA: TGTGCCAGCAGCCCCGGGACTCAAGAGACCCAGTACTTC. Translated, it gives CASSPGTQETQYF.

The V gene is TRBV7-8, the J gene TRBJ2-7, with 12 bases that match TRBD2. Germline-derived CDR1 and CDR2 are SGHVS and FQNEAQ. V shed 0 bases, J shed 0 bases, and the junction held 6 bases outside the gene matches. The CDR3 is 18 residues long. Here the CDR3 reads CASSLAQTSGGSSYEQYF. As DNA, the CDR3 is TGTGCCAGCAGCTTAGCCCAGACTAGCGGGGGAAGCTCCTACGAGCAGTACTTC.

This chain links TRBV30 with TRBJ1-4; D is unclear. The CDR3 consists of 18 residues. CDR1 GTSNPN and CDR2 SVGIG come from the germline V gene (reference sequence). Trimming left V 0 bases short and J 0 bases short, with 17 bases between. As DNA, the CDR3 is TGTGCCTGGAGTGTACGGGGTCCCCTCATTTCAACTAATGAAAAACTGTTTTTT. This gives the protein CAWSVRGPLISTNEKLFF.